One sample yielded the 32 T cell receptor beta chains listed below, sequenced in a study of T cells in Graves' hyperthyroidism and ophthalmopathy. Authors of the study amplified TCR beta CDR3 regions from RNA transcripts. RT-PCR in the first round (using the HTBI primer set) targeted the TCR CDR3. Using its own MiXCR run on the multiplex PCR reads, TCRdb lists one record per CDR3 protein. Found here are roughly 400,000 distinct CDR3 sequences, 15% to 19% of them singletons; the top ten hold around a quarter. The sample consisted of blood. These receptors all stem from a woman aged 18-29 years with Graves' hyperthyroidism that later progressed to Graves' ophthalmopathy.

The rearrangement uses TRBV9 and TRBJ2-2; no firm D call. The CDR3 is 13 residues long. The germline CDR1 and CDR2 sequences are SGDLS and YYNGEE. The V end lost 0 bases, the J end lost 5 bases, and 5 bases lay between the germline ends. The DNA of the CDR3 is TGTGCCAGCAGCGTAGTGTTAACCGGGGAGCTGTTTTTT. This encodes CASSVVLTGELFF.

The table lists this clonotype with many counts. This rearrangement joins TRBV12-3 or TRBV12-4 to TRBJ1-3; D uncertain. The CDR3 is 15 residues long. Trimming took off 5 bases at V and 0 bases at J, with 11 bases between the two ends. The chain's CDR3 is CASSKDGSSGNTIYF. Written as DNA, the CDR3 is TGTGCCAGCAGTAAGGACGGTAGCTCTGGAAACACCATATATTTT.

The rearrangement links TRBV7-9 to TRBJ2-1; D is uncertain. The CDR3 loop spans 18 amino acids. CDR1 is SEHNR, CDR2 FQNEAQ, per germline (reference sequence). Trimming removed 2 bases from V and 3 bases from J, with 20 bases in between. The CDR3 protein is CASSLLFPLLILYNEQFF. The CDR3 DNA reads as TGTGCCAGCAGCTTACTATTTCCCCTCCTGATACTCTACAATGAGCAGTTCTTC.

This clonotype appeared many times. CDR3 loop: CASSGGTWETQYF. CDR3 nucleotides: TGTGCCAGCAGCGGCGGGACGTGGGAGACCCAGTACTTC. V and J are TRBV7-2 and TRBJ2-5; a possible D gene is TRBD2 (6 bases). The CDR3 length is 13 residues. The germline CDR1 and CDR2 sequences are SGHTA and FQGNSA. The V and J ends lost 5 bases and 5 bases respectively, with 12 bases between them.

The J gene is TRBJ1-2, the V gene TRBV28; a weak D match, TRBD1 (6 bases). Germline lookup yields CDR1 MDHEN and CDR2 SYDVKM. The CDR3 covers 12 residues. Trimming shortened V by 10 bases and J by 6 bases, and 15 bases separated the two germline ends. The CDR3 loop reads CAIHGRGHGYTF. DNA of the CDR3: TGTGCCATCCATGGCAGGGGCCATGGCTACACCTTC.

In this sample, this clonotype turned up many times. The V and J genes are TRBV18 and TRBJ2-7; TRBD1 might be the D (7 bases). This CDR3 contains 13 residues. Per the germline V gene, CDR1 is KGHSH and CDR2 is LQKENI. Trimming took off 7 bases at V and 2 bases at J, with 12 bases between the two ends. CDR3 sequence reads: CASWGDRAYEQYF. In DNA, the CDR3 is TGTGCCAGCTGGGGGGACAGAGCCTACGAGCAGTACTTC.

This clonotype was detected only a few times. CDR3 sequence: CSATLPSGIPTDTQYF. CDR3 DNA: TGCAGTGCCACCCTCCCAAGCGGGATTCCCACAGATACGCAGTATTTT. The chain employs TRBV20-1 and TRBJ2-3, with 7 bases fitting TRBD2. J gave up 2 bases and V 6 bases, and 14 bases lay outside the gene matches. CDR1 is DFQATT, CDR2 SNEGSKA, per germline (reference sequence). This CDR3 has 16 amino acids.

There are many counts of this clonotype. The chain joins TRBV6-1 to TRBJ2-5, with 9 bases aligning to TRBD2. The CDR3 loop spans 15 amino acids. The trim removed 7 bases at V and 4 bases at J, leaving 10 bases unmatched. CDR1 MNHNS and CDR2 SASEGT come from the germline V gene. Here the CDR3 DNA reads TGTGCCAGCAAAGATAGCGGGAGCGGACGAGAGACCCAGTACTTC. Its translation is CASKDSGSGRETQYF.

V is TRBV6-5 and J is TRBJ1-4; 8 nucleotides match TRBD1. Germline V lookup: CDR1 MNHEY, CDR2 SVGAGI. CDR3 length equals 15 residues. Trimming took 4 bases from V and 8 from J; bases not matched to a gene: 9. CDR3 nucleotides: TGTGCCAGCAGTTCCCAACAGGGGGAAGAAGAAAAACTGTTTTTT. This sequence encodes CASSSQQGEEEKLFF.

This clonotype was observed at least ten times. The V gene is TRBV19, the J gene TRBJ2-1; weak D call: TRBD2 (6 bases). CDR3 size: 15 residues. With 1 base removed from V and 6 bases from J, the gap between germline ends came to 13 bases. Germline loops: CDR1 LNHDA, CDR2 SQIVND (reference sequence). The CDR3 nucleotides are TGTGCCAGTAGTATAGGGGGGGAGATTGTCAATGAGCAGTTCTTC. As protein: CASSIGGEIVNEQFF.

The chain recombines TRBV12-3 or TRBV12-4 with TRBJ2-3; D is undetermined. V was clipped by 3 bases and J by 2 bases, with 6 bases between them. The CDR3 contains 13 residues. The CDR3 sequence is CASSFQNTDTQYF. CDR3 coding DNA: TGTGCCAGCAGTTTTCAGAACACAGATACGCAGTATTTT.

This clonotype was picked up many times. J is TRBJ2-7 and V is TRBV5-6, with D possibly being TRBD1 or TRBD2 (5 bases each). In germline, CDR1 is SGHDT, CDR2 YYEEEE. The germline V and J ends were trimmed by 6 bases and 6 bases, with 22 bases remaining between them. The CDR3 extends over 15 amino acids. CDR3 region: CASTRGPGWLGEQYF. The CDR3 nucleotides are TGTGCCAGCACCCGGGGCCCGGGATGGCTCGGCGAGCAGTACTTC.

The sample holds a few counts of this clonotype. V and J are TRBV28 and TRBJ1-5; no definite D call. This CDR3 has 12 amino acids. Trimming stripped 4 bases from V and 6 bases from J, with 7 bases between. Germline CDR1 reads MDHEN; CDR2 reads SYDVKM. CDR3 bases: TGTGCCAGCAGTTATCGCATTCAGCCCCAGCATTTT. It encodes CASSYRIQPQHF.

This clonotype was seen more than once but under ten times. The chain couples TRBV14 to TRBJ2-7; 7 bases align to TRBD1. Germline-derived CDR1 and CDR2 are SGHDN and FVKESK. The CDR3 extends over 15 amino acids. The V gene end was trimmed by 4 bases and the J gene end by 2 bases; junction bases not matched to a gene: 8. CDR3 coding DNA: TGTGCCAGCAGCCCTCTAAGGGACAGTGCCTACGAGCAGTACTTC. It codes for CASSPLRDSAYEQYF.

This clonotype occurred many times. The V call is TRBV28, the J call TRBJ2-1, with D perhaps TRBD2 (6 bases). Between the trimmed V and J ends, which lost 1 base and 0 bases, there was a span of 19 bases. Germline assignment: CDR1 MDHEN and CDR2 SYDVKM. The CDR3 contains 19 residues. The CDR3 DNA sequence: TGTGCCAGCAGTTTATATATGGGACGGGGGAAGGTCTCCTACAATGAGCAGTTCTTC. Protein sequence: CASSLYMGRGKVSYNEQFF. The whole variable domain, remainder taken from reference TRBV28 and TRBJ2-1, is DVKVTQSSRYLVKRTGEKVFLECVQDMDHENMFWYRQDPGLGLRLIYFSYDVKMKEKGDIPEGYSVSREKKERFSLILESASTNQTSMYLCASSLYMGRGKVSYNEQFFGPGTRLTVL.

This clonotype was counted at least ten times. This sequence joins TRBV27 and TRBJ2-7; 8 bases are shared with TRBD2. CDR3 size: 15 residues. V lost 3 bases, J lost 1 base, and 5 bases stayed unmatched. The germline V gene has CDR1 MNHEY and CDR2 SMNVEV (reference sequence). CDR3 sequence: CASSFGGGRSYEQYF. In nucleotides, the CDR3 is TGTGCCAGCAGTTTCGGGGGGGGACGGTCCTACGAGCAGTACTTC.

This chain connects TRBV12-3 or TRBV12-4 to TRBJ2-3, with D perhaps matching TRBD1 (6 bases). The CDR3 runs 13 residues. Between the trimmed V and J ends, which lost 6 bases and 2 bases, there was a span of 9 bases. The CDR3 loop is CASRGGYTDTQYF. CDR3 DNA sequence: TGTGCCAGCAGAGGGGGTTACACAGATACGCAGTATTTT.

This clonotype was seen repeatedly, ten times or more. This chain joins TRBV7-2 and TRBJ1-1; weak D call: TRBD1 (5 bases). The V end lost 0 bases, the J end lost 4 bases, and 12 bases lay between the germline ends. In germline, CDR1 is SGHTA, CDR2 FQGNSA. CDR3 length equals 15 residues. In nucleotides, the CDR3 is TGTGCCAGCAGCTTAGCGCCGGGGCTGGGCACTGAAGCTTTCTTT. It translates to CASSLAPGLGTEAFF.

This clonotype was seen more than once but under ten times. The gene calls are TRBV4-1 and TRBJ2-1; D might be TRBD1 (6 bases). V was trimmed by 0 bases and J by 0 bases, leaving 12 bases between them. This CDR3 has 17 amino acids. Germline V gene sequence: CDR1 MGHRA, CDR2 YSYEKL. Here the CDR3 reads CASSQDLGAGSYNEQFF. CDR3 in DNA: TGCGCCAGCAGCCAAGATCTGGGGGCAGGCTCCTACAATGAGCAGTTCTTC.

This clonotype was picked up one time. The chain joins TRBV20-1 to TRBJ2-5; D is undetermined. V was clipped by 3 bases and J by 5 bases, with 1 base between them. Germline V gives CDR1 DFQATT, CDR2 SNEGSKA (reference sequence). CDR3 length equals 9 residues. CDR3 DNA: TGCAGTGCTAGTGAGACCCAGTACTTC. Translating gives CSASETQYF.

At least ten counts were recorded for this clonotype. V is TRBV20-1 and J is TRBJ2-7; a possible D gene is TRBD2 (6 bases). V was clipped by 0 bases and J by 2 bases, with 14 bases between them. CDR3 length: 15 amino acids. Germline loops: CDR1 DFQATT, CDR2 SNEGSKA (reference sequence). CDR3: CSARDRTTLPYEQYF. The CDR3 nucleotides are TGCAGTGCTAGAGATCGGACTACCCTCCCCTACGAGCAGTACTTC.

This clonotype came up many times. The chain combines TRBV20-1 with TRBJ2-1; tentative D call: TRBD1 (6 bases). Trimming took off 5 bases at V and 0 bases at J, with 14 bases between the two ends. Germline CDR1 is DFQATT and CDR2 is SNEGSKA (reference sequence). This CDR3 is 15 amino acids long. CDR3 region: CSAFLQGTSYNEQFF. The CDR3 nucleotides are TGCAGTGCTTTCTTACAGGGCACCTCCTACAATGAGCAGTTCTTC.

With regard to this clonotype: A much larger clone differs by one base, so this may be a read error. This chain links TRBV3-1 with TRBJ1-4; 9 bases match TRBD1. The CDR3 length is 14 residues. Germline V gene lookup returns CDR1 LGHDT and CDR2 YNNKEL (reference sequence). The CDR3 sequence: CVSSPGTGLEKLFF. The CDR3 bases are TGTGTCAGCAGTCCCGGGACAGGGCTTGAAAAACTGTTTTTT.

This clonotype has ten or more counts. The chain uses TRBV27 and TRBJ2-1; no firm D call. V lost 5 bases, J lost 4 bases, and 18 bases lay in between. Germline V gene lookup returns CDR1 MNHEY and CDR2 SMNVEV (reference sequence). The CDR3 has 16 residues. DNA of the CDR3: TGTGCCAGCAGTCCCTCTACCCCCGATAATTACAATGAGCAGTTCTTC. Protein product: CASSPSTPDNYNEQFF.

Ten or more counts support this clonotype. This chain joins TRBV6-2 or TRBV6-3 and TRBJ2-6; 7 bases agree with TRBD2. The CDR3 extends over 15 amino acids. Germline CDR1 is MNHEY and CDR2 is SVGEGT. The J segment lost 0 bases and the V segment lost 8 bases, leaving 4 bases of the junction unmatched. The CDR3 DNA follows: TGTGCCAGCGAGGTAGCGGGCTCTGGGGCCAACGTCCTGACTTTC. Its translation: CASEVAGSGANVLTF.

This clonotype was seen a handful of times. J is TRBJ2-1 and V is TRBV20-1, with 8 positions matching TRBD1. Germline CDR1 is DFQATT and CDR2 is SNEGSKA (reference sequence). J gave up 6 bases and V 6 bases, and 10 bases lay outside the gene matches. The CDR3 totals 14 residues. CDR3 in amino acids: CSAPDREGLNEQFF. The CDR3 DNA sequence: TGCAGTGCCCCGGACAGGGAAGGCCTCAATGAGCAGTTCTTC.

The sample holds many counts of this clonotype. This rearrangement joins TRBV7-2 to TRBJ1-2, with 8 nucleotides matching TRBD1. The CDR3 runs to 13 residues. Germline-derived CDR1 and CDR2 are SGHTA and FQGNSA. The J segment lost 14 bases and the V segment lost 4 bases, leaving 12 bases of the junction unmatched. CDR3 sequence reads: CASSYGTGLGGTF. The CDR3 nucleotides read TGTGCCAGCAGCTATGGGACAGGCCTAGGAGGTACCTTC. The complete variable domain, with remaining parts taken from reference TRBV7-2 and TRBJ1-2, reads GAGVSQSPSNKVTEKGKDVELRCDPISGHTALYWYRQSLGQGLEFLIYFQGNSAPDKSGLPSDRFSAERTGGSVSTLTIQRTQQEDSAVYLCASSYGTGLGGTFGSGTRLTVV.

The sample holds many counts of this clonotype. The chain recombines TRBV28 with TRBJ2-7, with a weak D call TRBD2 (5 bases). The CDR3 has 15 residues. V lost 1 base and J lost 4, with 14 bases in between. From germline, CDR1 is MDHEN and CDR2 SYDVKM. The CDR3 region has the DNA TGTGCCAGCAGTTTATCAAGAGGGATATTGTACGAGCAGTACTTC. Amino acids: CASSLSRGILYEQYF.

This clonotype has more than one count but fewer than ten. V usage is TRBV19 and J usage is TRBJ1-2; TRBD1 is a possible D gene (6 bases). The CDR3 is 15 amino acids. Trimming cost V 7 bases and J 8 bases, with 23 bases left between them. Looked up from germline, CDR1 is LNHDA and CDR2 is SQIVND (reference sequence). The DNA for the CDR3 is TGTGCCAGTAAGTGGGGCCGGGACACAGTTAACGGCTACACCTTC. Amino acids: CASKWGRDTVNGYTF.

This clonotype has a handful of counts. The chain carries TRBV7-9 and TRBJ2-1; tentatively, D is TRBD2 (6 bases). Germline V gene sequence: CDR1 SEHNR, CDR2 FQNEAQ (reference sequence). The CDR3 is 16 amino acids. The ends were cut back, 1 base at V and 2 bases at J, with 12 bases in the middle. This CDR3 reads CASSLEPGVAYNEQFF. The CDR3 nucleotides are TGTGCCAGCAGCTTAGAACCGGGAGTCGCCTACAATGAGCAGTTCTTC.

V is TRBV6-1 and J is TRBJ2-3; D remains ambiguous. This CDR3 contains 12 residues. Trimming cost V 1 base and J 6 bases, with 5 bases left between them. Germline V gene data show CDR1 as MNHNS and CDR2 as SASEGT. The CDR3 region has the DNA TGTGCCAGCAGTGAAGTCCTGGATACGCAGTATTTT. This sequence encodes CASSEVLDTQYF.

This clonotype was recorded many times. The rearrangement links TRBV27 to TRBJ2-1, with 9 bases fitting TRBD2. Germline lookup yields CDR1 MNHEY and CDR2 SMNVEV (reference sequence). The CDR3 length is 15 residues. With V trimmed by 5 bases and J by 7 bases, 9 bases remained unmatched. The CDR3 region is CASSPTSGPPNEQFF. The CDR3, as DNA: TGTGCCAGCAGTCCGACTAGCGGTCCCCCGAATGAGCAGTTCTTC.